This T cell receptor (beta chain) was captured by sequencing in a study of metastatic and nonmetastatic thyroid tumors. At the level of the study: The authors compared repertoires across blood and tumor or nodule tissue from malignant and benign thyroid patients. Study-wide results and limits: Benign nodules reportedly had significantly lower TCR beta diversity than malignant thyroid tumors in blood and tumor.

The CDR3 has 13 amino acids. Germline V gene lookup returns CDR1 SGHTA and CDR2 FQGNSA. The V gene lost 3 bases and the J gene lost 5 bases, with 10 bases spanning the gap. Source study methods: In papillary thyroid cancer, a distant-metastasis classifier was built using CDR3 differences across clinicopathological groups. TCRdb re-called the PCR reads with MiXCR. What appears here as the V and J calls and clone size reflects TCRdb's work, not the paper's. Counted here are about 69,000 clones, about 14% occurring once; the ten biggest clones make up over 6.5%. Until they underwent thyroid surgery, no patient had received any treatment. Only a few counts were recorded for this clone. The antigen is not known.

The V call is TRBV7-2, the J call TRBJ1-1, with D perhaps TRBD1 (5 bases). The origin of this receptor is a male donor with papillary thyroid cancer or a benign thyroid nodule (not recorded which). Some clones in this sample may be carry-over from other donors' samples. Input material: blood. DNA of the CDR3: TGTGCCAGCAGCTTGGGGGGAGCGACTGAAGCTTTCTTT. As protein: CASSLGGATEAFF.